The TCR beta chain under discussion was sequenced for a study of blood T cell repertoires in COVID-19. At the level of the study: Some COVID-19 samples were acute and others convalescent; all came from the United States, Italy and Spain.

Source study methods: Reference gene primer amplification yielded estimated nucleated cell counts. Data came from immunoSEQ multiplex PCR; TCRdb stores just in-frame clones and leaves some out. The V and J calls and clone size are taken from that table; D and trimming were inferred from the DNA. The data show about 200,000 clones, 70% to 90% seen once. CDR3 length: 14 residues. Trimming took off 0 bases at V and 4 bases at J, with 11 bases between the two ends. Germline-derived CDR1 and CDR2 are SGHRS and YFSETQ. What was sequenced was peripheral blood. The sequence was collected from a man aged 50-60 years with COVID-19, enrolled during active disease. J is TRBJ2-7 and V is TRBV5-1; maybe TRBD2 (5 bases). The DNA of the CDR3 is TGCGCCAGCAGCTTGGTGGGGAGCACTTACGAGCAGTACTTC. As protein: CASSLVGSTYEQYF.